The table lists the clone carrying this TCR beta chain with many counts. As yet, its antigen is unknown. The CDR3 regions of TCR beta were amplified from RNA transcripts. First-round RT-PCR of the TCR CDR3 relied on the HTBI primer set. TCRdb recomputed calls from the multiplex PCR reads with MiXCR, one row per CDR3 protein. This repertoire shows around 500,000 distinct CDR3 sequences, around 16% found once; its top ten account for about 29%. This sample is drawn from a study of T cells in Graves' hyperthyroidism and ophthalmopathy. Regarding the study as a whole: The blood repertoire included most of the expanded thyroid clonotypes above 0.001.

Per germline, CDR1 MGHRA and CDR2 YSYEKL. V was shortened by 3 bases and J by 1 base, with 10 bases between the two germline ends. The CDR3 has 15 residues. The chain uses TRBV4-1 and TRBJ2-1; tentatively, D is TRBD1 (5 bases). This clonotype originated in a woman younger than 45 with Graves' ophthalmopathy. The sample was blood. Here the CDR3 reads CASSHKKGSYNEQFF. In nucleotides, the CDR3 is TGCGCCAGCAGCCACAAGAAGGGGTCCTACAATGAGCAGTTCTTC.